Sequencing of this TCR beta chain was carried out in a study of blood T cell repertoires in COVID-19 (TCRdb year 2020). Regarding the research as a whole: Samples from collaborators originated in the United States, Italy and Spain and spanned both the acute and convalescent phases of COVID-19. The material from the prospective study consisted of cDNA or gDNA derived from T cells, B-cell-depleted T cells, or PBMCs. Deeply sampled blood TCRbeta repertoires from subjects exposed to, actively infected with, or recovered from COVID-19 were included in the dataset. The repertoires were made available in a free public database intended to serve as a resource for research on the immune response to SARS-CoV-2. The samples were drawn from the first 160 participants of the ongoing ImmuneRACE study and from 950 to 1,500 subjects provided by 6 global collaborators. Nearly every sample came with metadata listing a de-identified subject ID, COVID-19 status, age in years and sex. HLA class I and class II types, where available, came from metadata supplied by the sample provider rather than from assay-based typing.

Via the germline V gene, CDR1 is SGHTA and CDR2 FQGNSA. From cysteine to phenylalanine, the CDR3 is 14 amino acids long. Just CDR3 DNA is preserved here, 42 bases in frame from base 1. For this chain, trimming is 4 bases at the V end and 6 bases at the J end, and the number of junction bases without a gene match is 7. Concerning this clone: Its cognate antigen has yet to be identified. Base quality data are lacking; no much larger clone is found one base away.

Participants in the prospective study were aged about 18 to 90 years, lived in some 24 United States geographic areas, and enrolled through a virtual design. In the prospective study, participants were assigned to cohorts based on the clinical history participants reported in a screening survey and a study questionnaire. In the prospective study, mobile phlebotomists collected whole blood, serum and a nasopharyngeal or oropharyngeal swab from each participant. Over a roughly 2-month period, participants in the prospective study had the option of providing additional blood draws and questionnaires. Before DNA extraction, blood samples from the prospective study were shipped at room temperature or frozen. The immunoSEQ Assay, a bias-controlled multiplex PCR, was used to amplify TCRbeta CDR3 regions from genomic DNA. The published analysis was carried out like this. The number of nucleated cells in each sample was estimated by amplification of reference gene primers within the assay. To quantify the absolute abundance of each unique TCRbeta CDR3 rearrangement, sequence reads were collapsed and filtered. For each sample, productive Simpson clonality was calculated as the square root of Simpson's diversity index over productive rearrangements. As stored in TCRdb, this immuneACCESS dataset retains in-frame rearrangements with V and J assigned. A fraction of the clones does not appear; measured against another copy, unresolved V genes explain less than half of the discrepancy, and the remainder lacks a known reason. V, J and clone size are taken as reported in that table, and D and trimming were inferred from the DNA itself. This sample has 150,000 or so clones in its table, and less than 90% of those were observed once. Around 1.2% of the sample rests with the top ten.

The paper as a whole reports these results and caveats: How much clinical and demographic metadata was included differed by source and by participant, and the metadata was provided uncurated.

The sample consisted of PBMCs or T cells enriched from blood (not recorded which). The chain couples TRBV7-2 to TRBJ2-7; 9 central bases correspond to TRBD2. The receptor was isolated from a human donor with acute COVID-19. The donor label of this sample is uncertain. CDR3 region: CASSSIAGEGEQYF. At the DNA level, the sequence is TGTGCCAGCAGCTCAATAGCGGGGGAAGGCGAGCAGTACTTC.